The next 29 T cell receptor beta chains were all read from a single sample in a study of blood T cell repertoires in COVID-19 (dated by TCRdb to about 2020). The library was made by the immunoSEQ multiplex PCR assay. TCRdb provides this immuneACCESS table in a form limited to in-frame rearrangements. Some clones are lacking; in checked studies, under half of them reflect an unresolved V gene, and why the rest are absent is not known. Counted in this sample were almost 200,000 clones; 70% to 80% of them appeared once. Of the sample, about 6.5% is held by the ten largest clones. The sequenced material came from peripheral blood. The receptors derive from a woman aged 35 to 49 with COVID-19, enrolled during active disease.

The V and J genes are TRBV9 and TRBJ2-3, with 7 bases fitting TRBD2. The CDR3 consists of 15 residues. In germline, CDR1 is SGDLS, CDR2 YYNGEE. With 2 bases clipped from V and 0 bases from J, the junction kept 3 bases outside the gene matches. CDR3 region: CASSVTSASTDTQYF. The DNA of the CDR3 is TGTGCCAGCAGCGTTACTAGCGCCAGCACAGATACGCAGTATTTT.

The V call is TRBV30, the J call TRBJ1-2; 8 bases align to TRBD1. CDR1 is GTSNPN, CDR2 SVGIG, per germline (reference sequence). This CDR3 has 15 residues. V lost 0 bases to trimming and J lost 8 bases; unmatched junction nucleotides: 11. The CDR3 nucleotides read TGTGCCTGGAGTGTTAACATTTGGACAGGGAGAGGCTACACCTTC. Amino acids: CAWSVNIWTGRGYTF.

This rearrangement joins TRBV5-6 to TRBJ2-1; TRBD1 matches 9 bases. Germline V gives CDR1 SGHDT, CDR2 YYEEEE. The V gene end was trimmed by 4 bases and the J gene end by 4 bases; junction bases not matched to a gene: 9. CDR3 length: 16 amino acids. In nucleotides, the CDR3 is TGTGCCAGCAGCCCCGGACAGGGGCGGGTTTACAATGAGCAGTTCTTC. Translating it yields CASSPGQGRVYNEQFF.

The chain uses TRBV3-1 (or the pseudogene TRBV3-2) and TRBJ2-3, with 7 nucleotides matching TRBD2. The CDR3 loop spans 16 amino acids. Germline lookup yields CDR1 LGHDT and CDR2 YNNKEL (reference sequence). Germline trimming cut 3 bases from V and 2 bases from J; bases unmatched to any gene: 8. The CDR3 reads CASSHRLRGDTDTQYF. The CDR3 DNA sequence: TGTGCCAGCAGCCATCGGTTACGGGGGGACACAGATACGCAGTATTTT.

The chain recombines TRBV12-3 or TRBV12-4 with TRBJ2-1, with D tentatively TRBD1 (6 bases). V gave up 0 bases and J gave up 16 bases, with 16 bases separating them. The CDR3 has 13 residues. The CDR3 nucleotides read TGTGCCAGCAGTTTAGCTAGGAGAGGGACAATCTTCTTC. Its protein is CASSLARRGTIFF.

CDR3 sequence reads: CASSVPQGNYGYTF. Here the CDR3 DNA reads TGTGCCAGTAGTGTCCCACAGGGGAACTATGGCTACACCTTC. This rearrangement joins TRBV19 to TRBJ1-2; TRBD1 aligns across 7 bases. V shed 5 bases, J shed 2 bases, and the junction held 5 bases outside the gene matches. CDR1 is LNHDA, CDR2 SQIVND, per germline (reference sequence). This CDR3 has 14 residues.

CDR3 in DNA: TGTGCCAGCAGTTACGCAGGGGCCCGCGGCTACACCTTC. It translates to CASSYAGARGYTF. The chain couples TRBV6-5 to TRBJ1-2, with D maybe TRBD1 (6 bases). The CDR3 spans 13 residues. Germline values: CDR1 MNHEY, CDR2 SVGAGI. Deletions cut 2 bases from V and 8 bases from J, with 12 bases between.

The sample holds a few counts of this clone. Here the CDR3 reads CASPGNTEAFF. As DNA, the CDR3 is TGTGCCAGCCCGGGGAACACTGAAGCTTTCTTT. The chain employs TRBV21-1 and TRBJ1-1. TRBV21-1 is a documented pseudogene. The CDR3 extends over 11 amino acids.

Note on this clone: Other nucleotide sequences in the sample specify the same CDR3. V gene TRBV29-1 combines with J gene TRBJ2-2; perhaps TRBD1 as D (5 bases). Germline values: CDR1 SQVTM, CDR2 ANQGSEA. The CDR3 is 12 amino acids. V dropped 4 bases and J dropped 7 bases, with 10 bases sitting between them. CDR3 sequence: CSVGQGHGELFF. The CDR3 DNA reads TGCAGCGTTGGGCAGGGTCACGGGGAGCTGTTTTTT.

The chain couples TRBV4-3 to TRBJ2-1; 9 nucleotides align to TRBD2. V trimming: 1 base; J trimming: 6 bases; junction bases outside the gene matches: 10. The germline V gene has CDR1 LGHNA and CDR2 YSLEER. The CDR3 loop spans 17 amino acids. CDR3 sequence: CASSQATAGGIGNEQFF. In DNA, the CDR3 is TGCGCCAGCAGCCAAGCTACGGCGGGGGGGATAGGCAATGAGCAGTTCTTC.

This clone was counted a single time. The chain links TRBV5-8 to TRBJ2-3, with unresolved D. The germline CDR1 and CDR2 sequences are SGHTS and YDEGEE. The ends were cut back, 0 bases at V and 7 bases at J, with 3 bases in the middle. The CDR3 has 11 amino acids. The CDR3 DNA sequence: TGTGCCAGCAGCTTGGCCTATACGCAGTATTTT. Its protein product is CASSLAYTQYF.

The rearrangement joins TRBV30 to TRBJ1-5; D gene unclear. The CDR3 runs 13 residues. In germline, CDR1 is GTSNPN, CDR2 SVGIG (reference sequence). V lost 0 bases to trimming and J lost 6 bases, with 9 bases between them. CDR3 region: CAWSVLGGQPQHF. In DNA, the CDR3 is TGTGCCTGGAGTGTACTTGGTGGTCAGCCCCAGCATTTT. Based on the CDR3 plus reference TRBV30 and TRBJ1-5, the full variable domain is SQTIHQWPATLVQPVGSPLSLECTVEGTSNPNLYWYRQAAGRGLQLLFYSVGIGQISSEVPQNLSASRPQDRQFILSSKKLLLSDSGFYLCAWSVLGGQPQHFGDGTRLSIL.

The rearrangement joins TRBV3-1 (or the pseudogene TRBV3-2) to TRBJ2-3, with 10 bases fitting TRBD2. With 1 base clipped from V and 2 bases from J, the junction kept 3 bases outside the gene matches. Germline-derived CDR1 and CDR2 are LGHDT and YNNKEL (reference sequence). The CDR3 covers 16 residues. This CDR3 reads CASSQGTSGFTDTQYF. The CDR3 DNA is TGTGCCAGCAGCCAAGGGACTAGCGGATTCACAGATACGCAGTATTTT.

V is TRBV5-1 and J is TRBJ2-1; D possibly corresponds to TRBD1 (6 bases). The CDR3 totals 14 residues. Looked up from germline, CDR1 is SGHRS and CDR2 is YFSETQ. The V end lost 7 bases, the J end lost 2 bases, and 13 bases lay between the germline ends. The CDR3 bases are TGCGCCAGCCTACGAGGGGACACCTACAATGAGCAGTTCTTC. Translated, it gives CASLRGDTYNEQFF.

The V call is TRBV19, the J call TRBJ2-5; 7 nucleotides agree with TRBD1. CDR1 is LNHDA and CDR2 is SQIVND in the germline V gene (reference sequence). CDR3 size: 14 residues. V shed 5 bases and J 3 bases; nucleotides not matched to a gene: 6. The DNA for the CDR3 is TGTGCCAGTAGTTCCATTGACAGGGAAGAGACCCAGTACTTC. It codes for CASSSIDREETQYF.

V gene TRBV11-2 combines with J gene TRBJ2-1; 14 bases agree with TRBD2. CDR1 and CDR2 (germline): SGHAT, FQNNGV. The ends lost 3 bases at V and 0 bases at J; junction bases unmatched: 7. The CDR3 runs 19 residues. CDR3 residues: CASSLAGLAGASSYNEQFF. DNA of the CDR3: TGTGCCAGCAGCTTGGCGGGACTAGCGGGGGCTAGCTCCTACAATGAGCAGTTCTTC. The complete variable domain, with remaining parts taken from reference TRBV11-2 and TRBJ2-1, reads EAGVAQSPRYKIIEKRQSVAFWCNPISGHATLYWYQQILGQGPKLLIQFQNNGVVDDSQLPKDRFSAERLKGVDSTLKIQPAKLEDSAVYLCASSLAGLAGASSYNEQFFGPGTRLTVL.

V and J are TRBV5-1 and TRBJ1-2; TRBD1 matches at 10 bases. CDR3 length equals 14 residues. Germline CDR1 SGHRS, CDR2 YFSETQ. The ends lost 4 bases at V and 8 bases at J; junction bases unmatched: 8. The CDR3 region is CASSPGGTGVGYTF. CDR3 in DNA: TGCGCCAGCAGCCCTGGGGGGACAGGGGTCGGCTACACCTTC. Looking up the rest from reference TRBV5-1 and TRBJ1-2 gives the full variable domain: KAGVTQTPRYLIKTRGQQVTLSCSPISGHRSVSWYQQTPGQGLQFLFEYFSETQRNKGNFPGRFSGRQFSNSRSEMNVSTLELGDSALYLCASSPGGTGVGYTFGSGTRLTVV.

The rearrangement joins TRBV27 to TRBJ2-5; D is perhaps TRBD2 (5 bases). With 3 bases removed from V and 5 bases from J, the gap between germline ends came to 10 bases. This CDR3 contains 13 residues. The germline V gene has CDR1 MNHEY and CDR2 SMNVEV (reference sequence). The DNA for the CDR3 is TGTGCCAGCAGTTTGAATAGCGCGGAGACCCAGTACTTC. Translating it yields CASSLNSAETQYF.

This chain joins TRBV27 and TRBJ2-1; the D is unclear. Germline assignment: CDR1 MNHEY and CDR2 SMNVEV (reference sequence). This CDR3 spans 16 amino acids. Deletions cut 5 bases from V and 0 bases from J, with 14 bases between. The CDR3 coding sequence is TGTGCCAGCAGTCCGCAAGGCGGTTCCTCCTACAATGAGCAGTTCTTC. This sequence encodes CASSPQGGSSYNEQFF.

V is TRBV7-2 and J is TRBJ2-7; 9 bases agree with TRBD2. This CDR3 comprises 15 residues. Per germline, CDR1 SGHTA and CDR2 FQGNSA. V lost 5 bases to trimming and J lost 2 bases; unmatched junction nucleotides: 7. In nucleotides, the CDR3 is TGTGCCAGCAGCCCGGGGGGCGGGGGGGCCTACGAGCAGTACTTC. Protein product: CASSPGGGGAYEQYF.

J is TRBJ1-2 and V is TRBV2; TRBD1 matches 7 bases. From germline, CDR1 is SNHLY and CDR2 FYNNEI. The CDR3 is 12 residues long. The J segment lost 4 bases and the V segment lost 10 bases, leaving 6 bases of the junction unmatched. The CDR3 nucleotides are TGTGCCATCAATACAGGGGCCTATGGCTACACCTTC. Translating it yields CAINTGAYGYTF.

CDR3 nucleotides: TGTGCCAGCAGTGTAACAGAAAACATTCAGTACTTC. It encodes CASSVTENIQYF. The V call is TRBV25-1, the J call TRBJ2-4; D is undetermined. The germline CDR1 and CDR2 sequences are MGHDK and SYGVNS. The CDR3 contains 12 residues. V was trimmed by 4 bases and J by 5 bases, leaving 6 bases between them.

The chain links TRBV6-5 to TRBJ2-5; the match to TRBD2 covers 16 bases. This CDR3 region has 16 residues. Germline V gene lookup returns CDR1 MNHEY and CDR2 SVGAGI. Germline trimming cut 1 base from V and 5 bases from J; bases unmatched to any gene: 1. CDR3 nucleotide sequence: TGTGCCAGCAGTTACTGGGGACTAGCGGGGGGGGAGACCCAGTACTTC. Its translation: CASSYWGLAGGETQYF.

The V and J genes are TRBV30 and TRBJ1-6; D is undetermined. The CDR3 is made up of 15 amino acids. V lost 2 bases to trimming and J lost 9 bases, with 17 bases between them. Germline V gene data show CDR1 as GTSNPN and CDR2 as SVGIG (reference sequence). CDR3 protein: CAWSSRGAMGSPLHF. The CDR3 DNA follows: TGTGCCTGGAGTAGCAGAGGAGCCATGGGTTCACCCCTCCACTTT. The full variable domain, with the rest looked up from reference TRBV30 and TRBJ1-6, is SQTIHQWPATLVQPVGSPLSLECTVEGTSNPNLYWYRQAAGRGLQLLFYSVGIGQISSEVPQNLSASRPQDRQFILSSKKLLLSDSGFYLCAWSSRGAMGSPLHFGNGTRLTVT.

This clone was picked up a small number of times. The chain uses TRBV5-6 and TRBJ1-2; D unresolved. CDR3 size: 13 residues. Germline V lookup: CDR1 SGHDT, CDR2 YYEEEE. The V end lost 4 bases, the J end lost 1 base, and 8 bases lay between the germline ends. The CDR3 coding sequence is TGTGCCAGCAGCCAGACACTTAACTATGGCTACACCTTC. Its protein is CASSQTLNYGYTF.

V is TRBV5-1 and J is TRBJ2-3; maybe TRBD1 (6 bases). Trimming took 2 bases from V and 6 from J, leaving 16 bases between them. The germline CDR1 and CDR2 sequences are SGHRS and YFSETQ. CDR3 length equals 15 residues. The CDR3 DNA follows: TGCGCCAGCAGCTTAGGGGGTCGTATGGTGGATACGCAGTATTTT. This gives the protein CASSLGGRMVDTQYF.

The V gene is TRBV29-1, the J gene TRBJ1-5; TRBD1 aligns across 9 bases. The CDR3 covers 14 residues. Germline values: CDR1 SQVTM, CDR2 ANQGSEA. Unmatched junction bases numbered 4, after V lost 7 bases and J lost 0 bases. The CDR3 is CSARQGGSNQPQHF. The CDR3 bases are TGCAGCGCCCGACAGGGGGGTAGCAATCAGCCCCAGCATTTT.

This chain uses TRBV11-2 with TRBJ2-3; 8 bases fit TRBD2. CDR1 and CDR2 (germline): SGHAT, FQNNGV. V was clipped by 10 bases and J by 6 bases; unmatched bases: 9. The CDR3 loop spans 13 amino acids. The CDR3: CATRAGGLDTQYF. CDR3 bases: TGTGCCACCCGCGCGGGGGGCTTGGATACGCAGTATTTT. Full variable domain (rest looked up from reference TRBV11-2 and TRBJ2-3): EAGVAQSPRYKIIEKRQSVAFWCNPISGHATLYWYQQILGQGPKLLIQFQNNGVVDDSQLPKDRFSAERLKGVDSTLKIQPAKLEDSAVYLCATRAGGLDTQYFGPGTRLTVL.

In this sample, this clone turned up once. This chain connects TRBV6-5 to TRBJ1-2; 7 nucleotides match TRBD1. Germline V gene lookup returns CDR1 MNHEY and CDR2 SVGAGI. This CDR3 contains 13 residues. J gave up 2 bases and V 8 bases, and 5 bases lay outside the gene matches. The DNA for the CDR3 is TGTGCCAGCCGGGGACAGTTGAACTATGGCTACACCTTC. Translating gives CASRGQLNYGYTF.